The 8 T cell receptor beta chains below were found in one sample sequenced in a study of Ad26.COV2.S vaccination and SARS-CoV-2 variants. Treatment denoted: approximately 18 received Ad26.COV2.S at low or high dose, single or two shots; 5 received placebo; per-sample allocation not given. It was on day 63 after the first vaccine or placebo injection that samples were taken. Assay used: immunoSEQ multiplex PCR; TCRdb lists only in-frame clones, some missing. The sample holds 440,000 or so clones, roughly 90% seen once. This sample comprised peripheral blood, obtained in a trial of Ad26.COV2.S vaccine versus placebo. All receptors derive from a person between 18 and 65 years old who received the Ad26.COV2.S COVID-19 vaccine or a placebo.

This chain links TRBV11-2 with TRBJ2-7; perhaps TRBD2 as D (6 bases). The germline V gene encodes CDR1 SGHAT and CDR2 FQNNGV. This CDR3 region has 13 residues. Trimming pared 3 bases from V and 6 bases from J, leaving 12 bases between. The CDR3 coding sequence is TGTGCCAGCAGCTTGGGGACTTCTCTCGAGCAGTACTTC. As protein: CASSLGTSLEQYF. The full variable domain, rest sourced from reference TRBV11-2 and TRBJ2-7, is EAGVAQSPRYKIIEKRQSVAFWCNPISGHATLYWYQQILGQGPKLLIQFQNNGVVDDSQLPKDRFSAERLKGVDSTLKIQPAKLEDSAVYLCASSLGTSLEQYFGPGTRLTVT.

The V call is TRBV5-6, the J call TRBJ1-2; tentatively, D is TRBD1 (6 bases). This CDR3 is built from 15 residues. With 0 bases removed from V and 6 bases from J, the gap between germline ends came to 15 bases. Germline loops: CDR1 SGHDT, CDR2 YYEEEE. The CDR3 spells CASSLDMGGGNGYTF. Here the CDR3 DNA reads TGTGCCAGCAGCTTGGATATGGGGGGCGGCAATGGCTACACCTTC.

V usage is TRBV5-1 and J usage is TRBJ2-2; D is unresolved. Trimming pared 4 bases from V and 6 bases from J, leaving 4 bases between. The CDR3 consists of 11 residues. CDR1 SGHRS and CDR2 YFSETQ come from the germline V gene. The CDR3 here is CASSSSGELFF. CDR3 DNA sequence: TGCGCCAGCAGCAGTTCCGGGGAGCTGTTTTTT.

The chain combines TRBV2 with TRBJ1-1; maybe TRBD1 (6 bases). Trimming took 10 bases from V and 3 from J, leaving 15 bases between them. The V gene's germline CDR1 is SNHLY and CDR2 FYNNEI. CDR3 length: 13 residues. In DNA, the CDR3 is TGTGCCAACGGTCGGGGGGCCGACACTGAAGCTTTCTTT. This encodes CANGRGADTEAFF.

The V call is TRBV7-6, the J call TRBJ2-5, with TRBD1 matching 7 bases. Germline CDR1 and CDR2: SGHVS and FNYEAQ. Trimming at V came to 5 bases and at J to 1 base, leaving 7 bases not matched to a gene. CDR3 length: 15 residues. The CDR3 bases are TGTGCCAGCAGCCTACGACAGGGTATCCAAGAGACCCAGTACTTC. It is translated as CASSLRQGIQETQYF.

CDR3: CASSLGSVADTQYF. Written as DNA, the CDR3 is TGTGCCAGCAGCTTAGGTAGTGTAGCAGATACGCAGTATTTT. The rearrangement links TRBV7-9 to TRBJ2-3; D gene ambiguous. V dropped 1 base and J dropped 4 bases, with 9 bases sitting between them. CDR1 is SEHNR, CDR2 FQNEAQ, per germline (reference sequence). CDR3 size: 14 residues. Using reference TRBV7-9 and TRBJ2-3 for the parts outside the CDR3, the full variable domain is DTGVSQNPRHKITKRGQNVTFRCDPISEHNRLYWYRQTLGQGPEFLTYFQNEAQLEKSRLLSDRFSAERPKGSFSTLEIQRTEQGDSAMYLCASSLGSVADTQYFGPGTRLTVL.

This chain connects TRBV11-2 to TRBJ1-4, with 7 bases that match TRBD1. Germline values: CDR1 SGHAT, CDR2 FQNNGV. V trimming: 5 bases; J trimming: 5 bases; junction bases outside the gene matches: 8. This CDR3 comprises 15 residues. CDR3 bases: TGTGCCAGCAGCCCAAAGGGACAGCGGAATGAAAAACTGTTTTTT. It yields the protein CASSPKGQRNEKLFF.

The chain couples TRBV7-2 to TRBJ2-7, with 8 bases identical to TRBD1. In germline, CDR1 is SGHTA, CDR2 FQGNSA. V was clipped by 2 bases and J by 1 base; unmatched bases: 4. The CDR3 spans 15 residues. The CDR3 DNA follows: TGTGCCAGCAGCTTAACAAGGACAGGGTCCTACGAGCAGTACTTC. Encoded protein: CASSLTRTGSYEQYF. The whole variable domain, remainder taken from reference TRBV7-2 and TRBJ2-7, is GAGVSQSPSNKVTEKGKDVELRCDPISGHTALYWYRQSLGQGLEFLIYFQGNSAPDKSGLPSDRFSAERTGGSVSTLTIQRTQQEDSAVYLCASSLTRTGSYEQYFGPGTRLTVT.